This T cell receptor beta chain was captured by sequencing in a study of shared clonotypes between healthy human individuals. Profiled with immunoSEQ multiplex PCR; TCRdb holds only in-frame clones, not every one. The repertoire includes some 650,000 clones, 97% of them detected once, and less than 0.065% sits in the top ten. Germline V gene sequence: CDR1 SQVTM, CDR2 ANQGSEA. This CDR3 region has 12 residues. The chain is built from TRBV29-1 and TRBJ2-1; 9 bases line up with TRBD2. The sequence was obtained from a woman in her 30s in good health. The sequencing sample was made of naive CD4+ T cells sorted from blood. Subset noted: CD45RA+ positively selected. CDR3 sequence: CSRLADDNEQFF. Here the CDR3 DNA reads TGCAGTAGACTAGCGGACGACAATGAGCAGTTCTTC.